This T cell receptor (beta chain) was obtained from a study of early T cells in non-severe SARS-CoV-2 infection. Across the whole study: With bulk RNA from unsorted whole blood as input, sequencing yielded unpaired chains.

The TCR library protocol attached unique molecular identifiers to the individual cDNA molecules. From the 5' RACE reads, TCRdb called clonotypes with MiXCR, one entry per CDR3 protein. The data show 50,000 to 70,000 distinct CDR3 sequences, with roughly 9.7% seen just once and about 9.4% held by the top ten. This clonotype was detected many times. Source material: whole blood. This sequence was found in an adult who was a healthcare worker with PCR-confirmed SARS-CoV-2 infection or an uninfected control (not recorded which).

The CDR3 loop reads CASSLQTNQPQHF. Here the CDR3 DNA reads TGTGCCAGCAGCTTACAGACCAATCAGCCCCAGCATTTT. The V call is TRBV7-9, the J call TRBJ1-5; the D is unclear. The V gene lost 2 bases and the J gene lost 3 bases, with 5 bases spanning the gap. There are 13 residues in the CDR3. Germline loops: CDR1 SEHNR, CDR2 FQNEAQ (reference sequence).